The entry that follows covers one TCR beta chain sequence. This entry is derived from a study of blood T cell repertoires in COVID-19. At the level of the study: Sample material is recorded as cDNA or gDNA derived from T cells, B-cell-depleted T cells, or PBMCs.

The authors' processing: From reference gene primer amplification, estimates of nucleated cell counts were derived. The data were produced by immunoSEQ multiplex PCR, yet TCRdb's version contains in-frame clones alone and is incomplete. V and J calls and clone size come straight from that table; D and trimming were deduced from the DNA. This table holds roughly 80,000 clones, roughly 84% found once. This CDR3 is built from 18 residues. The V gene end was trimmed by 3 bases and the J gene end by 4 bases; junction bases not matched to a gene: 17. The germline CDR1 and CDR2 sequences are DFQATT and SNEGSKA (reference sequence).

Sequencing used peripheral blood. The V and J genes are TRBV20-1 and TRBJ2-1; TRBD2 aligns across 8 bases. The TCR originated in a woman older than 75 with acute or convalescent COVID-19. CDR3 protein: CSASMSGLALGSYNEQFF. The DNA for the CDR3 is TGCAGTGCTAGTATGTCAGGACTAGCCCTAGGGAGTTACAATGAGCAGTTCTTC.